Shown below are 23 T cell receptor beta chains from a single sample sequenced in a study of blood T cell repertoires in COVID-19. Some clones are missing from TCRdb's copy, which holds only in-frame ones; the method was immunoSEQ multiplex PCR. The sample includes about 65,000 clones, roughly 90% seen only once; the top ten take roughly 1.2%. The sample comprised peripheral blood. All receptors come from a man aged 55 to 70 with acute or convalescent COVID-19.

This chain uses TRBV25-1 with TRBJ2-1, with TRBD2 as a possible D gene (5 bases). Germline V gene sequence: CDR1 MGHDK, CDR2 SYGVNS. The V and J ends lost 8 bases and 3 bases respectively, with 11 bases between them. This CDR3 comprises 13 residues. CDR3 nucleotide sequence: TGTGCCAGCCGAGGGAATTTCTACAATGAGCAGTTCTTC. It yields the protein CASRGNFYNEQFF.

The chain links TRBV10-1 to TRBJ1-1; 12 nucleotides match TRBD1. This CDR3 is built from 14 residues. V was pared by 6 bases and J by 6 bases, with 5 bases of the junction left unmatched. CDR1 WNHNN and CDR2 SYGVQD come from the germline V gene (reference sequence). CDR3: CASSRDRGLAEAFF. Written as DNA, the CDR3 is TGCGCCAGCAGCCGGGACAGGGGGCTCGCTGAAGCTTTCTTT.

The chain links TRBV5-1 to TRBJ1-1; 7 bases align to TRBD1. The CDR3 consists of 16 residues. V shed 0 bases, J shed 3 bases, and the junction held 8 bases outside the gene matches. Per the germline V gene, CDR1 is SGHRS and CDR2 is YFSETQ. CDR3 loop: CASSLGQGKSYTEAFF. In DNA form, the CDR3 reads TGCGCCAGCAGCTTGGGACAGGGAAAGTCTTACACTGAAGCTTTCTTT.

Here the CDR3 reads CASSHPRVSGNTIYF. CDR3 in DNA: TGTGCCAGCAGCCATCCCAGGGTCTCTGGAAACACCATATATTTT. The chain combines TRBV14 with TRBJ1-3; tentative D call: TRBD1 (5 bases). Germline CDR1 SGHDN, CDR2 FVKESK. CDR3 length equals 15 residues. Trimming left V 3 bases short and J 0 bases short, with 9 bases between.

J is TRBJ1-1 and V is TRBV12-5; D gene uncertain. V was shortened by 1 base and J by 2 bases, with 5 bases between the two germline ends. This CDR3 has 13 residues. Per the germline V gene, CDR1 is LGHNT and CDR2 is FRNRAP. CDR3 nucleotide sequence: TGTGCTAGTGGTTTGGATAGCAACACTGAAGCTTTCTTT. This sequence encodes CASGLDSNTEAFF.

This clone was seen more than once but under ten times. The V call is TRBV13, the J call TRBJ2-7, with 10 nucleotides matching TRBD1. Trimming removed 1 base from V and 3 bases from J; junction bases left unmatched: 9. This CDR3 spans 17 amino acids. Germline lookup yields CDR1 PRHDT and CDR2 FYEKMQ (reference sequence). The CDR3 protein is CASSLESGQGNLYEQYF. The DNA for the CDR3 is TGTGCCAGCAGCTTAGAATCGGGACAGGGGAATCTCTACGAGCAGTACTTC.

The V and J genes are TRBV3-1 (or the pseudogene TRBV3-2) and TRBJ2-7; D may be TRBD1 (6 bases). This CDR3 is 13 amino acids long. Deletions cut 5 bases from V and 2 bases from J, with 10 bases between. CDR1 is LGHDT, CDR2 YNNKEL, per germline (reference sequence). The CDR3 coding sequence is TGTGCCAGCAGCTCCCGGACAGCCTACGAGCAGTACTTC. Translated: CASSSRTAYEQYF.

V gene TRBV5-1 combines with J gene TRBJ2-1; TRBD1 matches 8 bases. The CDR3 is 15 amino acids. Losses at the gene ends were 0 bases for V and 8 bases for J; bases not matched to a gene: 7. Germline V gene data show CDR1 as SGHRS and CDR2 as YFSETQ. The CDR3 nucleotides read TGCGCCAGCAGCTTGGACGGACAGGGTCTCGATGAGCAGTTCTTC. Its translation: CASSLDGQGLDEQFF.

The gene calls are TRBV7-3 and TRBJ1-2; 7 bases line up with TRBD1. V dropped 5 bases and J dropped 4; count of bases not matched to a gene: 13. The CDR3 contains 16 residues. Looked up from germline, CDR1 is SGHTA and CDR2 is FQGTGA. CDR3 sequence: CASSADPGGSLYGYTF. The DNA of the CDR3 is TGTGCCAGCAGCGCAGACCCAGGGGGTAGTCTCTATGGCTACACCTTC. Drawing the rest from reference TRBV7-3 and TRBJ1-2, the complete variable domain is GAGVSQTPSNKVTEKGKYVELRCDPISGHTALYWYRQSLGQGPEFLIYFQGTGAADDSGLPNDRFFAVRPEGSVSTLKIQRTERGDSAVYLCASSADPGGSLYGYTFGSGTRLTVV.

This chain links TRBV27 with TRBJ1-5; 7 bases agree with TRBD1. The CDR3 has 15 amino acids. Per the germline V gene, CDR1 is MNHEY and CDR2 is SMNVEV (reference sequence). V was pared by 3 bases and J by 1 base, with 3 bases of the junction left unmatched. The CDR3 is CASSLQGVSNQPQHF. The CDR3 DNA is TGTGCCAGCAGTTTGCAGGGGGTGAGCAATCAGCCCCAGCATTTT.

The chain is built from TRBV30 and TRBJ1-1; no clear D. This CDR3 has 13 amino acids. The V gene lost 0 bases and the J gene lost 3 bases, with 8 bases spanning the gap. The germline V gene encodes CDR1 GTSNPN and CDR2 SVGIG (reference sequence). The CDR3 DNA follows: TGTGCCTGGAGTGTAGGCCGGGACACTGAAGCTTTCTTT. It encodes CAWSVGRDTEAFF.

This chain connects TRBV5-4 to TRBJ2-2, with a weak D call TRBD2 (5 bases). The CDR3 runs to 13 residues. The germline V gene encodes CDR1 SGHNT and CDR2 YYREEE (reference sequence). V was shortened by 4 bases and J by 6 bases, with 10 bases between the two germline ends. As DNA, the CDR3 is TGTGCCAGCAGCGCACTAGAGGCCGGGGAGCTGTTTTTT. Its translation is CASSALEAGELFF.

In its sample, this clone was seen once. The chain uses TRBV6-5 and TRBJ1-5, with TRBD1 identical over 8 bases. Per germline, CDR1 MNHEY and CDR2 SVGAGI. V shed 5 bases, J shed 4 bases, and the junction held 4 bases outside the gene matches. This CDR3 is 14 amino acids long. The CDR3: CASSRTGKNQPQHF. CDR3 sequence (DNA): TGTGCCAGCAGTCGGACAGGGAAAAATCAGCCCCAGCATTTT.

The chain carries TRBV5-1 and TRBJ1-4, with unresolved D. Germline V gene data show CDR1 as SGHRS and CDR2 as YFSETQ. This CDR3 has 16 amino acids. Trimming left V 0 bases short and J 3 bases short, with 12 bases between. In nucleotides, the CDR3 is TGCGCCAGCAGCTTGGATCACAGTAAGGCTAATGAAAAACTGTTTTTT. Translation: CASSLDHSKANEKLFF.

The chain recombines TRBV19 with TRBJ1-6; D is unresolved. CDR1 is LNHDA, CDR2 SQIVND, per germline (reference sequence). The CDR3 has 17 residues. V lost 3 bases and J 6 bases, leaving 18 bases between the germline ends. CDR3 bases: TGTGCCAGTAGTATGTCCTTCCTCGAGACTTTTAATTCACCCCTCCACTTT. Translation: CASSMSFLETFNSPLHF.

The chain has TRBV6-6 and TRBJ2-3; D is possibly TRBD2 (5 bases). Germline lookup yields CDR1 MNHNY and CDR2 SVGAGI (reference sequence). This CDR3 contains 17 residues. V lost 5 bases to trimming and J lost 4 bases, with 22 bases between them. The CDR3 DNA is TGTGCCAGCAGTCCTAATGGGCTAGCAGGCTCCCCAGATACGCAGTATTTT. Its translation is CASSPNGLAGSPDTQYF.

This clone was observed once. The rearrangement joins TRBV29-1 to TRBJ1-2, with a possible D match to TRBD1 (5 bases). Germline V gives CDR1 SQVTM, CDR2 ANQGSEA. The V end lost 4 bases, the J end lost 7 bases, and 16 bases lay between the germline ends. The CDR3 consists of 13 residues. In DNA, the CDR3 is TGCAGCGTTGGGCACGGGGGTAGGGGTGGCTACACCTTC. Its protein is CSVGHGGRGGYTF.

The genes are TRBV9 and TRBJ2-1; 9 bases map to TRBD2. Looked up from germline, CDR1 is SGDLS and CDR2 is YYNGEE. J gave up 7 bases and V 0 bases, and 11 bases lay outside the gene matches. There are 17 residues in the CDR3. CDR3 protein: CASSVDPPSGVLNEQFF. The CDR3 nucleotides are TGTGCCAGCAGCGTAGACCCTCCTAGCGGGGTTCTGAATGAGCAGTTCTTC.

The chain recombines TRBV6-5 with TRBJ1-1, with D possibly being TRBD1 (5 bases). V dropped 6 bases and J dropped 1 base, with 12 bases sitting between them. The V gene's germline CDR1 is MNHEY and CDR2 SVGAGI. This CDR3 is 14 amino acids long. CDR3 sequence: CASRRGRENTEAFF. For the CDR3, the DNA is TGTGCCAGCAGAAGGGGCAGGGAGAACACTGAAGCTTTCTTT.

The V and J genes are TRBV19 and TRBJ1-6, with D hard to call. V gave up 0 bases and J gave up 14 bases, with 11 bases separating them. Germline V CDR1 and CDR2: LNHDA, SQIVND (reference sequence). CDR3 size: 13 residues. The CDR3 spells CASSIDRGQSLHF. The CDR3 DNA sequence: TGTGCCAGTAGTATAGATCGAGGTCAGTCCCTCCACTTT.

This clone was recorded once. The CDR3 here is CASSYRGAQDTEAFF. CDR3 sequence (DNA): TGTGCCAGCAGTTACCGGGGGGCGCAGGACACTGAAGCTTTCTTT. J is TRBJ1-1 and V is TRBV6-5; weak D call: TRBD1 (6 bases). V was trimmed by 2 bases and J by 3 bases, leaving 13 bases between them. This CDR3 has 15 residues. CDR1 is MNHEY, CDR2 SVGAGI, per germline.

This clone was seen just once. The rearrangement links TRBV7-3 to TRBJ1-6, with a tentative D call TRBD1 (6 bases). This CDR3 has 16 residues. The V end lost 0 bases, the J end lost 3 bases, and 9 bases lay between the germline ends. Germline V gene lookup returns CDR1 SGHTA and CDR2 FQGTGA. In nucleotides, the CDR3 is TGTGCCAGCAGCTTAACGGTGACAGGCTATAATTCACCCCTCCACTTT. This gives the protein CASSLTVTGYNSPLHF.

This sequence joins TRBV7-8 and TRBJ2-3; 16 nucleotides agree with TRBD2. Germline loops: CDR1 SGHVS, CDR2 FQNEAQ. CDR3 length equals 18 residues. The junction had 10 bases not matched to a gene; V was cut back by 5 bases and J by 5 bases. The CDR3 nucleotides are TGTGCCAGCAGCCCCAAACGGGGACTAGCGGGGGGGCAAGATACGCAGTATTTT. Translated, it gives CASSPKRGLAGGQDTQYF.